The clone carrying this T cell receptor (beta chain) was counted at least ten times. Full-length variable regions came from constant-region reverse primers plus semi-nested Nested Universal Primer A PCR. TCRdb passed the 5' RACE reads through MiXCR, listing each CDR3 protein once. The table has 53,000 or so distinct CDR3 sequences, approximately 24% seen once. Naive CD4+ T cells were purified with Tregs depleted by CD25. This receptor was taken from a female donor with breast cancer. What was sequenced was tumor-infiltrating naive CD4+ T cells sorted from the breast tumor. Subset meaning: naive CD4+ T cells, CD4+CD45RA+CD25-.

The CDR3 here is CASRRTGVDEQYF. CDR3 sequence (DNA): TGTGCCAGCAGACGTACAGGGGTTGACGAGCAGTACTTC. This rearrangement joins TRBV7-2 to TRBJ2-7; 7 bases align to TRBD1. The germline V gene encodes CDR1 SGHTA and CDR2 FQGNSA. The CDR3 length is 13 residues. Trimming at V came to 6 bases and at J to 5 bases, leaving 7 bases not matched to a gene.